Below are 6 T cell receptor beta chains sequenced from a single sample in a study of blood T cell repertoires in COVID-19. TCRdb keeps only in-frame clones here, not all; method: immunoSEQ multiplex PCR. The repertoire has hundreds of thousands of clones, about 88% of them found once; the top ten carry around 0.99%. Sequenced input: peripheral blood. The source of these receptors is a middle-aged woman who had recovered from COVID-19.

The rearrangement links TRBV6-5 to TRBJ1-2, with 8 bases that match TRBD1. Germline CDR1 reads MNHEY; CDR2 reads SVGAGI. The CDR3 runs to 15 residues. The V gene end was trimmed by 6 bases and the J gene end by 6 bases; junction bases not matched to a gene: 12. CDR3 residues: CASSQQGGISNGYTF. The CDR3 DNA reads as TGTGCCAGCAGCCAACAGGGGGGCATAAGCAATGGCTACACCTTC.

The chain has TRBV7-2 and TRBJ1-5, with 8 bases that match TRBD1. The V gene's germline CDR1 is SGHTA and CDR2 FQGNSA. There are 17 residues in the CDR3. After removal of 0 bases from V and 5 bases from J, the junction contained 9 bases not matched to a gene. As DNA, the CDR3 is TGTGCCAGCAGCTTAGCCCGGACAGGGACTACTTATCAGCCCCAGCATTTT. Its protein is CASSLARTGTTYQPQHF.

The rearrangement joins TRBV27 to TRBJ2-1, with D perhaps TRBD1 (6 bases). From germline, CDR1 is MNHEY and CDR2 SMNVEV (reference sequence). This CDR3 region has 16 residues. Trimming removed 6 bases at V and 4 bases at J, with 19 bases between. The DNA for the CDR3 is TGTGCCAGCAGGGCCCTCAGGGGACCACCTTACAATGAGCAGTTCTTC. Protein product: CASRALRGPPYNEQFF.

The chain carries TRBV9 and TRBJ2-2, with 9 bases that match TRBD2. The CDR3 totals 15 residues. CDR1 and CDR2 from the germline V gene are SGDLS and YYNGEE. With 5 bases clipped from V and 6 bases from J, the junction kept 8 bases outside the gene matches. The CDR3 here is CASRPGVAGAGELFF. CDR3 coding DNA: TGTGCCAGCAGGCCGGGGGTAGCGGGAGCCGGGGAGCTGTTTTTT.

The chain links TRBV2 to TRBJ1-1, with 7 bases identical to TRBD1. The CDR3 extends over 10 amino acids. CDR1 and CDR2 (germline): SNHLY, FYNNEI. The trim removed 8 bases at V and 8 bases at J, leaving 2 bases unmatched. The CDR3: CASSDREAFF. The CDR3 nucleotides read TGTGCCAGCTCGGACAGGGAAGCTTTCTTT.

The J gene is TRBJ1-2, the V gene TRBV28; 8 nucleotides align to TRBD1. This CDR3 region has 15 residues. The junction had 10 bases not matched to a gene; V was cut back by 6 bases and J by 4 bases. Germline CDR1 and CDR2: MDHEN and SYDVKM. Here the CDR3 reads CASRRGQGGTYGYTF. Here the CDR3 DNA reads TGTGCCAGCAGACGCGGACAGGGTGGTACCTATGGCTACACCTTC.